These 18 T cell receptor beta chains were all obtained from the same sample, sequenced in a study of blood T cell repertoires in COVID-19. Clones were read by immunoSEQ multiplex PCR, and TCRdb kept only the in-frame ones, dropping some. Of tens of thousands of clones in the sample, approximately 73% were seen once. The specimen was peripheral blood. The receptors derive from a woman between 45 and 65 years old with active or convalescent COVID-19.

This clone rates as medium-sized (0.01 to 0.1%). The chain is built from TRBV27 and TRBJ2-3, with D unclear. Per the germline V gene, CDR1 is MNHEY and CDR2 is SMNVEV (reference sequence). The CDR3 spans 14 residues. Trimming stripped 3 bases from V and 0 bases from J, with 7 bases between. CDR3 protein: CASSLSTSTDTQYF. The CDR3 coding sequence is TGTGCCAGCAGTTTGTCTACTAGCACAGATACGCAGTATTTT.

The V and J genes are TRBV4-1 and TRBJ2-7; 9 nucleotides align to TRBD1. Germline lookup yields CDR1 MGHRA and CDR2 YSYEKL. The CDR3 runs 15 residues. The V segment lost 1 base and the J segment 3 bases; nucleotides outside the gene matches: 4. The CDR3 DNA follows: TGCGCCAGCAGCCAAGGGACAGGGGAACGCTACGAGCAGTACTTC. Its protein product is CASSQGTGERYEQYF.

The chain links TRBV19 to TRBJ1-6; D unresolved. Germline CDR1 reads LNHDA; CDR2 reads SQIVND (reference sequence). V was cut by 6 bases and J by 7 bases, with 10 bases left in between. The CDR3 length is 13 residues. The CDR3 reads CASRRRENSPLHF. The CDR3, as DNA: TGTGCCAGTAGGAGACGGGAGAATTCACCCCTCCACTTT.

This clone rates as medium-sized. This rearrangement joins TRBV5-4 to TRBJ2-2, with 13 bases aligning to TRBD2. Trimming took 3 bases from V and 2 from J; bases not matched to a gene: 4. The CDR3 runs 17 residues. CDR1 and CDR2 from the germline V gene are SGHNT and YYREEE (reference sequence). In DNA form, the CDR3 reads TGTGCCAGCAGCTCGGGACTAGCGGGACAAAACACCGGGGAGCTGTTTTTT. The encoded protein is CASSSGLAGQNTGELFF.

As regards this clone: This sample also contains other DNA sequences that code for the same CDR3. CDR3 bases: TGCGCCAGCAGCTTGGGACAGAGCTATGGCTACACCTTC. Translating gives CASSLGQSYGYTF. J is TRBJ1-2 and V is TRBV5-1, with D perhaps matching TRBD1 (5 bases). From germline, CDR1 is SGHRS and CDR2 YFSETQ. The CDR3 contains 13 residues. V was shortened by 0 bases and J by 4 bases, with 7 bases between the two germline ends.

A few counts support this clone. The V gene is TRBV11-2, the J gene TRBJ2-1; D possibly corresponds to TRBD2 (7 bases). Between the trimmed V and J ends, which lost 4 bases and 4 bases, there was a span of 14 bases. Germline V lookup: CDR1 SGHAT, CDR2 FQNNGV. The CDR3 extends over 15 amino acids. CDR3 loop: CASSWGREYYNEQFF. CDR3 in DNA: TGTGCCAGCAGCTGGGGGCGGGAGTATTACAATGAGCAGTTCTTC.

CDR3 amino acids: CASSLPTSVNTGELFF. CDR3 DNA sequence: TGTGCCAGCAGTTTACCGACTAGCGTAAACACCGGGGAGCTGTTTTTT. The chain employs TRBV28 and TRBJ2-2; 8 positions match TRBD2. Germline CDR1 is MDHEN and CDR2 is SYDVKM. The CDR3 totals 16 residues. Trimming cost V 2 bases and J 2 bases; bases outside gene matches: 4.

The chain links TRBV28 to TRBJ1-4; unclear D gene. Germline V gene lookup returns CDR1 MDHEN and CDR2 SYDVKM. This CDR3 is 15 amino acids long. Trimming left V 3 bases short and J 8 bases short, with 16 bases between. In nucleotides, the CDR3 is TGTGCCAGCAGTTTCTTATCCAATACGGGAGAAAAACTGTTTTTT. Protein product: CASSFLSNTGEKLFF.

This clone showed up just a few times. The chain links TRBV2 to TRBJ1-4, with 10 bases lining up with TRBD1. Germline lookup yields CDR1 SNHLY and CDR2 FYNNEI. The CDR3 is 19 residues long. J lost 4 bases, V lost 4 bases, and 15 bases had no gene match. Here the CDR3 DNA reads TGTGCCAGCAGTGGGGGGCCTGACAGGGGGCTCTATTATAATGAAAAACTGTTTTTT. Translated: CASSGGPDRGLYYNEKLFF.

This rearrangement joins TRBV7-9 to TRBJ1-2; D remains ambiguous. CDR1 is SEHNR, CDR2 FQNEAQ, per germline (reference sequence). This CDR3 is built from 13 residues. V lost 5 bases and J lost 3, with 10 bases in between. The CDR3 nucleotides are TGTGCCAGCAGCCCCGATCTATACTATGGCTACACCTTC. This sequence encodes CASSPDLYYGYTF.

The V gene is TRBV10-3, the J gene TRBJ2-7; 9 bases fit TRBD2. V was clipped by 6 bases and J by 0 bases; unmatched bases: 3. The CDR3 runs 14 residues. The germline V gene has CDR1 ENHRY and CDR2 SYGVKD. The CDR3 DNA sequence: TGTGCCATCAGGACTAGCGGTGACTCCTACGAGCAGTACTTC. This encodes CAIRTSGDSYEQYF.

V gene TRBV15 combines with J gene TRBJ1-1, with TRBD1 as a possible D gene (5 bases). CDR1 and CDR2 from the germline V gene are LNHNV and YYDKDF (reference sequence). V shed 6 bases and J shed 2 bases, with 16 bases lying between them. This CDR3 is 15 amino acids long. CDR3 coding DNA: TGTGCCACCAGTATTAACAGGTACAGAAACACTGAAGCTTTCTTT. It translates to CATSINRYRNTEAFF.

This clone has just a few counts. CDR3 coding DNA: TGTGCCAGTAGAGGCGGGACAGGGCGCTACGAGCAGTACTTC. This translates into CASRGGTGRYEQYF. This chain uses TRBV19 with TRBJ2-7, with 9 bases matching TRBD1. The CDR3 runs 14 residues. V dropped 6 bases and J dropped 3; count of bases not matched to a gene: 6. Germline assignment: CDR1 LNHDA and CDR2 SQIVND (reference sequence).

DNA of the CDR3: TGTGCCAGCAAGGACGGACAGGCAGGTGTGACGAGTTCCTACAATGAGCAGTTCTTC. Translation: CASKDGQAGVTSSYNEQFF. The chain uses TRBV2 and TRBJ2-1; 7 bases map to TRBD1. Germline CDR1 and CDR2: SNHLY and FYNNEI. The ends lost 7 bases at V and 1 base at J; junction bases unmatched: 19. The CDR3 is 19 amino acids.

The chain joins TRBV12-5 to TRBJ1-2, with TRBD1 identical over 10 bases. The CDR3 covers 14 residues. Per germline, CDR1 LGHNT and CDR2 FRNRAP. V lost 1 base to trimming and J lost 5 bases; unmatched junction nucleotides: 1. The chain's CDR3 is CASGLGDRGYGYTF. In nucleotides, the CDR3 is TGTGCTAGTGGTTTGGGGGACAGGGGTTATGGCTACACCTTC.

This clone was seen a few times. This sequence joins TRBV9 and TRBJ2-7, with TRBD2 as a possible D gene (5 bases). Germline V lookup: CDR1 SGDLS, CDR2 YYNGEE. The V end lost 0 bases, the J end lost 1 base, and 8 bases lay between the germline ends. This CDR3 region has 14 residues. Here the CDR3 DNA reads TGTGCCAGCAGCGTAGGATCGGGGTCCTACGAGCAGTACTTC. The encoded protein is CASSVGSGSYEQYF.

The chain uses TRBV30 and TRBJ1-4; weak D call: TRBD1 (5 bases). V lost 1 base to trimming and J lost 7 bases, with 16 bases between them. The CDR3 consists of 15 residues. Germline loops: CDR1 GTSNPN, CDR2 SVGIG (reference sequence). The CDR3 nucleotides read TGTGCCTGGAGTGGAGAGACCCTCGGGGGTGAAAAACTGTTTTTT. Residues: CAWSGETLGGEKLFF.

The J gene is TRBJ2-7, the V gene TRBV19; D possibly corresponds to TRBD2 (5 bases). There are 14 residues in the CDR3. Germline V gene lookup returns CDR1 LNHDA and CDR2 SQIVND (reference sequence). V shed 7 bases and J shed 2 bases, with 15 bases lying between them. CDR3: CASKRGPDTYEQYF. DNA of the CDR3: TGTGCCAGTAAACGGGGTCCGGATACCTACGAGCAGTACTTC.